The 21 T cell receptor beta chains in this list originate from one sample, sequenced in a study of a mutant IDH1 vaccine in newly diagnosed glioma (dated by TCRdb to about 2021). Libraries were built with the immunoSEQ multiplex PCR assay. What TCRdb holds here is the immuneACCESS table cut down to in-frame rearrangements. Part of the clones is not present; checked against another copy, under half of the missing clones reflect an unresolved V gene, and the others are unexplained. The sample includes about 16,000 clones, with roughly 95% observed a single time. The top ten clones comprise roughly 4% of the sample. Reading the label with the study, this specimen's time point is: baseline, week 1 (first vaccination visit). The treatment or condition label, as the study defines it: pre-vaccination baseline after standard-of-care therapy. The sample consisted of peripheral blood mononuclear cells (PBMCs), taken from a glioma patient treated with radiotherapy, temozolomide or both. The source of these receptors is a woman between 18 and 29 years old with glioma. Some clones in this sample may be carry-over from other donors' samples.

J is TRBJ2-6 and V is TRBV15, with D possibly matching TRBD1 (6 bases). V was pared by 1 base and J by 4 bases, with 17 bases between. CDR3 size: 18 residues. Per germline, CDR1 LNHNV and CDR2 YYDKDF (reference sequence). The CDR3 is CATSRVLATGSGANVLTF. The DNA of the CDR3 is TGTGCCACCAGCAGAGTCTTAGCTACAGGGTCCGGGGCCAACGTCCTGACTTTC.

The gene calls are TRBV7-9 and TRBJ1-3, with D hard to call. The CDR3 covers 15 residues. V shed 2 bases and J shed 3 bases, with 11 bases lying between them. Looked up from germline, CDR1 is SEHNR and CDR2 is FQNEAQ (reference sequence). This CDR3 is CASSLSGPYGNTIYF. CDR3 bases: TGTGCCAGCAGCTTAAGCGGGCCTTATGGAAACACCATATATTTT.

V gene TRBV19 combines with J gene TRBJ1-2, with 8 bases fitting TRBD1. V lost 4 bases, J lost 6 bases, and 16 bases stayed unmatched. The CDR3 is made up of 17 amino acids. Germline-derived CDR1 and CDR2 are LNHDA and SQIVND (reference sequence). Here the CDR3 DNA reads TGTGCCAGTAGTAGAACCACTTGGACAGGGCTATCCGATGGCTACACCTTC. Translated, it gives CASSRTTWTGLSDGYTF.

This chain uses TRBV14 with TRBJ1-1, with D tentatively TRBD1 (5 bases). Germline CDR1 is SGHDN and CDR2 is FVKESK. V lost 0 bases, J lost 5 bases, and 13 bases lay in between. CDR3 length: 15 amino acids. The CDR3 region is CASSQDQGARTEAFF. CDR3 in DNA: TGTGCCAGCAGCCAAGATCAAGGGGCCAGGACTGAAGCTTTCTTT.

The genes are TRBV5-6 and TRBJ1-2; D not resolved. This CDR3 contains 13 residues. Trimming pared 4 bases from V and 8 bases from J, leaving 15 bases between. Germline V gives CDR1 SGHDT, CDR2 YYEEEE. The CDR3 loop reads CASSPTRVAGYTF. In DNA, the CDR3 is TGTGCCAGCAGCCCCACCCGGGTGGCCGGCTACACCTTC.

The rearrangement uses TRBV29-1 and TRBJ2-5; D could derive from TRBD1 or TRBD2 (6 bases each). The DNA end is a closer match to TRBJ2-7, so the J assignment may be wrong. This CDR3 region has 15 residues. Per the germline V gene, CDR1 is SQVTM and CDR2 is ANQGSEA. The CDR3 sequence is CSVDNPRGGTYEQYF. The CDR3 DNA reads as TGCAGCGTTGATAACCCCAGAGGGGGGACCTACGAGCAGTACTTC.

This chain joins TRBV6-5 and TRBJ2-7; D might be TRBD2 (6 bases). The CDR3 runs 15 residues. Trimming left V 5 bases short and J 1 base short, with 15 bases between. Germline CDR1 reads MNHEY; CDR2 reads SVGAGI. The CDR3 DNA reads as TGTGCCAGCAGTGGTGGCGGAGGGTCGTCCTACGAGCAGTACTTC. Translation gives CASSGGGGSSYEQYF.

The chain recombines TRBV10-3 with TRBJ2-1; 7 nucleotides align to TRBD2. Trimming at V came to 0 bases and at J to 10 bases, leaving 9 bases not matched to a gene. Germline V gene data show CDR1 as ENHRY and CDR2 as SYGVKD. The CDR3 runs to 15 residues. CDR3 residues: CAISESPGGLGEQFF. Written as DNA, the CDR3 is TGTGCCATCAGTGAGTCGCCGGGAGGATTGGGAGAGCAGTTCTTC.

The V gene is TRBV28, the J gene TRBJ2-5; TRBD1 matches at 8 bases. Germline V CDR1 and CDR2: MDHEN, SYDVKM. The CDR3 is 16 residues long. V lost 1 base and J lost 1; bases outside the gene matches: 5. The CDR3 DNA reads TGTGCCAGCAGTTTATTGGGGACAGGCTTCCAAGAGACCCAGTACTTC. This codes for CASSLLGTGFQETQYF.

The chain links TRBV27 to TRBJ1-5; D is unclear. The CDR3 is 13 amino acids. Germline CDR1 and CDR2: MNHEY and SMNVEV (reference sequence). Between the trimmed V and J ends, which lost 5 bases and 2 bases, there was a span of 7 bases. CDR3: CASSGGGNQPQHF. The CDR3 DNA is TGTGCCAGCAGTGGCGGCGGCAATCAGCCCCAGCATTTT.

The genes are TRBV30 and TRBJ1-5; no clear D. From germline, CDR1 is GTSNPN and CDR2 SVGIG (reference sequence). This CDR3 has 13 amino acids. Trimming removed 4 bases from V and 0 bases from J, with 7 bases in between. CDR3 sequence (DNA): TGTGCCTGGAATCGGAATAGCAATCAGCCCCAGCATTTT. Protein product: CAWNRNSNQPQHF.

This chain links TRBV14 with TRBJ1-2, with D maybe TRBD1 (5 bases). Germline lookup yields CDR1 SGHDN and CDR2 FVKESK. Trimming removed 1 base from V and 7 bases from J, with 7 bases in between. The CDR3 loop spans 12 amino acids. The CDR3 region is CASSQGGAGYTF. CDR3 bases: TGTGCCAGCAGCCAAGGCGGGGCTGGCTACACCTTC.

The CDR3 DNA sequence: TGTGCCTCGGAGTGGGCCGATACGCAGTATTTT. Encoded protein: CASEWADTQYF. V is TRBV30 and J is TRBJ2-3; D unresolved. The CDR3 covers 11 residues. Germline CDR1 reads GTSNPN; CDR2 reads SVGIG (reference sequence). Trimming took off 7 bases at V and 6 bases at J, with 11 bases between the two ends.

The chain combines TRBV4-3 with TRBJ2-1; TRBD2 aligns across 9 bases. V shed 0 bases, J shed 0 bases, and the junction held 15 bases outside the gene matches. This CDR3 is 21 amino acids long. Germline CDR1 reads LGHNA; CDR2 reads YSLEER. The CDR3 coding sequence is TGCGCCAGCAGCCAAGAGTTCCGAGCGGGAGGCCATAAAAGCTCCTACAATGAGCAGTTCTTC. Translation gives CASSQEFRAGGHKSSYNEQFF.

The rearrangement links TRBV6-5 to TRBJ2-1; the D call may be TRBD1 or TRBD2 (5 bases each). The V gene's germline CDR1 is MNHEY and CDR2 SVGAGI. The CDR3 has 15 residues. Trimming pared 6 bases from V and 2 bases from J, leaving 14 bases between. CDR3: CASRPGTQAYNEQFF. In DNA, the CDR3 is TGTGCCAGCAGACCTGGGACCCAAGCCTACAATGAGCAGTTCTTC.

This chain uses TRBV4-1 with TRBJ1-5, with TRBD1 as a possible D gene (5 bases). The germline CDR1 and CDR2 sequences are MGHRA and YSYEKL. With 0 bases removed from V and 1 base from J, the gap between germline ends came to 10 bases. This CDR3 region has 16 residues. The chain's CDR3 is CASSQDLGESNQPQHF. The CDR3 region has the DNA TGCGCCAGCAGCCAAGATCTAGGGGAAAGCAATCAGCCCCAGCATTTT.

V gene TRBV19 combines with J gene TRBJ1-1; a weak D match, TRBD1 (5 bases). The CDR3 is 15 residues long. V was clipped by 3 bases and J by 4 bases, with 15 bases between them. Germline V gene sequence: CDR1 LNHDA, CDR2 SQIVND (reference sequence). In DNA, the CDR3 is TGTGCCAGTAGTATCTGGGTGGGGGTAAGCACTGAAGCTTTCTTT. It translates to CASSIWVGVSTEAFF. Together with reference TRBV19 and TRBJ1-1, the CDR3 gives the full variable domain: DGGITQSPKYLFRKEGQNVTLSCEQNLNHDAMYWYRQDPGQGLRLIYYSQIVNDFQKGDIAEGYSVSREKKESFPLTVTSAQKNPTAFYLCASSIWVGVSTEAFFGQGTRLTVV.

This clone has only one observation. This chain's CDR3 is CASSPGGSTDTQYF. The CDR3, as DNA: TGTGCCAGCAGCCCCGGGGGATCCACAGATACGCAGTATTTT. The genes are TRBV27 and TRBJ2-3; D possibly corresponds to TRBD2 (6 bases). This CDR3 comprises 14 residues. Looked up from germline, CDR1 is MNHEY and CDR2 is SMNVEV (reference sequence). V lost 6 bases and J 2 bases, leaving 12 bases between the germline ends.

The gene calls are TRBV5-4 and TRBJ2-1, with 12 bases aligning to TRBD2. Germline CDR1 and CDR2: SGHNT and YYREEE (reference sequence). The CDR3 loop spans 17 amino acids. Trimming took 1 base from V and 8 from J; bases not matched to a gene: 10. The CDR3 loop reads CASSLRFTSGRIYEQFF. CDR3 in DNA: TGTGCCAGCAGCTTGCGATTTACTAGCGGGAGGATCTATGAGCAGTTCTTC.

This chain joins TRBV25-1 and TRBJ2-5; tentative D call: TRBD2 (7 bases). The J call may be wrong; the DNA end is better matched by TRBJ2-7. CDR1 is MGHDK, CDR2 SYGVNS, per germline. The CDR3 is made up of 14 amino acids. In DNA form, the CDR3 reads TGTGCCAGCAGTCTCCCGGGGGGCAACTACGAGCAGTACTTC. As protein: CASSLPGGNYEQYF.

The rearrangement links TRBV18 to TRBJ1-2; no firm D call. The germline V gene encodes CDR1 KGHSH and CDR2 LQKENI. The CDR3 is 15 amino acids. V lost 8 bases to trimming and J lost 2 bases, with 18 bases between them. The DNA of the CDR3 is TGTGCCAGCCGGCCGGGGAGGGCCCTAAACTATGGCTACACCTTC. Protein: CASRPGRALNYGYTF.